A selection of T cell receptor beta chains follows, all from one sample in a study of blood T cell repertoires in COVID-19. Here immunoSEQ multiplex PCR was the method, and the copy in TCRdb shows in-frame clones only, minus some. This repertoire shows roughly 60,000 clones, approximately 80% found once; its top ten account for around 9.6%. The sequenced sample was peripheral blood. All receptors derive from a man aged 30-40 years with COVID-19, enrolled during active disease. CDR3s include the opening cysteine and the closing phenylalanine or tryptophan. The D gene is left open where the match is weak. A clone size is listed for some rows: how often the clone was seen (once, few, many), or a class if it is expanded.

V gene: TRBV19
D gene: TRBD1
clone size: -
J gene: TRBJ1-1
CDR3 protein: CASRTFRGTEAFF
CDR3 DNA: TGTGCCAGTAGGACCTTCAGGGGGACTGAAGCTTTCTTT

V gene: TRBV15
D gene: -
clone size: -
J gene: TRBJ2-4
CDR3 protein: CATGQTAKNIQYF
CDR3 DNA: TGTGCCACAGGACAGACAGCCAAAAACATTCAGTACTTC

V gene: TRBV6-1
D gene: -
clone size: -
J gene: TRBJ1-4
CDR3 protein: CASSGGGSTANEKLFF
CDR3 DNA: TGTGCCAGCAGTGGGGGGGGCTCGACGGCTAATGAAAAACTGTTTTTT

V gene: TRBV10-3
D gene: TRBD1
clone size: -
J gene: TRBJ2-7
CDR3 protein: CAISAGTDPYEQYF
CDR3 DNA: TGTGCCATCAGTGCCGGGACAGATCCCTACGAGCAGTACTTC

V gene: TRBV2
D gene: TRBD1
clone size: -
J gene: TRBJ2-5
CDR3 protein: CASRNRGSQYF
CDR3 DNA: TGTGCCAGCAGAAACAGGGGTTCTCAGTACTTC

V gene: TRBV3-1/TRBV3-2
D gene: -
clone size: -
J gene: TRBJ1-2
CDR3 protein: CAAGLGGTNYGYTF
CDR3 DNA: TGTGCCGCGGGTCTGGGGGGAACTAACTATGGCTACACCTTC

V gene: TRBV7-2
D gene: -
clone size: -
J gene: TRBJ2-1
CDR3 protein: CASSTFYGGLNEQFF
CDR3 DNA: TGTGCCAGCAGCACGTTTTACGGCGGGCTTAATGAGCAGTTCTTC

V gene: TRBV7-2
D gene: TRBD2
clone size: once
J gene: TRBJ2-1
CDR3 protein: CASSNSGSLGNEQFF
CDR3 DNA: TGTGCCAGCAGCAATAGCGGGAGTCTAGGGAATGAGCAGTTCTTC

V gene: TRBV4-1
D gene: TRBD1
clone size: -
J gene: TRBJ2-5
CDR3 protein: CASSQANRGEETQYF
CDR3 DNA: TGCGCCAGCAGCCAGGCAAACAGGGGAGAAGAGACCCAGTACTTC

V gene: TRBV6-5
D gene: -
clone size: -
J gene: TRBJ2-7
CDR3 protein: CASRALGGDEQYF
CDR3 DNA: TGTGCCAGCAGGGCCCTCGGGGGAGACGAGCAGTACTTC

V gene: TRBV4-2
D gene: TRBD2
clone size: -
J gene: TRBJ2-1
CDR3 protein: CASSLRLAGQFEQFF
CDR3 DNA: TGTGCCAGCAGCCTTCGACTAGCAGGACAATTTGAGCAGTTCTTC

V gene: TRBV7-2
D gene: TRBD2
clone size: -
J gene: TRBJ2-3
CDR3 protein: CASTGGGSSHTQYF
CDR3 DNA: TGTGCCAGCACTGGAGGCGGGAGCTCACATACGCAGTATTTT

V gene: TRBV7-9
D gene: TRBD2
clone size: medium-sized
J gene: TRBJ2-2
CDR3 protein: CASSFISGSGELFF
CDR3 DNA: TGTGCCAGCAGCTTTATTAGCGGGAGTGGGGAGCTGTTTTTT

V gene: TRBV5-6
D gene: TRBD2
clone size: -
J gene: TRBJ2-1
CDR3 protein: CASSSGPSGGNEQFF
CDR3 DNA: TGTGCCAGCAGCTCGGGGCCCTCCGGGGGGAATGAGCAGTTCTTC

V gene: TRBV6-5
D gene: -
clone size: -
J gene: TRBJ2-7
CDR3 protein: CASSYKSAGTRYF
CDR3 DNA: TGTGCCAGCAGTTACAAATCTGCGGGGACGAGGTACTTC

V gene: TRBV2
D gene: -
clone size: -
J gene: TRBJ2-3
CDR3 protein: CASNGGVLTDTQYF
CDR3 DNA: TGTGCCAGCAACGGAGGGGTACTCACAGATACGCAGTATTTT

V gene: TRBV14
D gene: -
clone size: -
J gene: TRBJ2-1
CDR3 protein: CASSQVRNGIQRDEQFF
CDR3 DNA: TGTGCCAGCAGCCAAGTTCGTAACGGGATCCAACGGGATGAGCAGTTCTTC

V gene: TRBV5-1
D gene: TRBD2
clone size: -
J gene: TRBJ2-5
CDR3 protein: CASSLGKSAGGEETQYF
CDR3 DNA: TGCGCCAGCAGCTTGGGAAAGTCAGCGGGAGGAGAGGAGACCCAGTACTTC

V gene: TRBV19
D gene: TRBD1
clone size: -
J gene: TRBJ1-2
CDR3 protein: CASTGPRGSGYGYTF
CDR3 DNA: TGTGCCAGTACCGGCCCCAGGGGGTCGGGCTATGGCTACACCTTC

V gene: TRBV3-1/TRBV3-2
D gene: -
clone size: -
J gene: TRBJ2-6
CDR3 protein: CASSQGLGRLTF
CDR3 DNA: TGTGCCAGCAGCCAAGGTCTGGGGAGGTTGACTTTC

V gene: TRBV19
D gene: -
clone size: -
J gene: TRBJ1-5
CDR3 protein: CASSIGSGWNQPQHF
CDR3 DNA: TGTGCCAGTAGTATAGGATCAGGGTGGAATCAGCCCCAGCATTTT

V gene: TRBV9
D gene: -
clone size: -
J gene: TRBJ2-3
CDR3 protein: CASSVRTTDTQYF
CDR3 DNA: TGTGCCAGCAGCGTGCGGACAACAGATACGCAGTATTTT

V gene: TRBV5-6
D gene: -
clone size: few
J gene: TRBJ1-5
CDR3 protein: CASSFRGGGQPQHF
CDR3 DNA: TGTGCCAGCAGCTTCCGGGGAGGAGGTCAGCCCCAGCATTTT

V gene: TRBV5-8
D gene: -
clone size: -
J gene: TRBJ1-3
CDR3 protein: CASSLDRTPGDTIYF
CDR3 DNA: TGTGCCAGCAGCTTGGACAGGACCCCGGGGGACACCATATATTTT

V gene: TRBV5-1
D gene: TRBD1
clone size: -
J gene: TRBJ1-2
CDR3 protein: CASSSSGGAGSGYTF
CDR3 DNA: TGCGCCAGCAGCTCCTCAGGGGGCGCGGGGAGTGGCTACACCTTC

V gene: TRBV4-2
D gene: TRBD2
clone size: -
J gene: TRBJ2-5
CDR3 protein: CASSQELAGGAKQETQYF
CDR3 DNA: TGTGCCAGCAGCCAAGAACTAGCGGGAGGGGCCAAGCAAGAGACCCAGTACTTC

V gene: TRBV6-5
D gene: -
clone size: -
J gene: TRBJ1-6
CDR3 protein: CASGGSLNSPLHF
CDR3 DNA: TGTGCCAGTGGGGGGTCCCTTAATTCACCCCTCCACTTT

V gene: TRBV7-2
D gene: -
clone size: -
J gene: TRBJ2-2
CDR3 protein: CASSLGANAGELFF
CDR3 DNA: TGTGCCAGCAGCTTAGGAGCGAATGCCGGGGAGCTGTTTTTT

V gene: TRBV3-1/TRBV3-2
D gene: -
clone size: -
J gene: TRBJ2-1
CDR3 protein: CASSQDLASGQFRQNEQFF
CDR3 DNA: TGTGCCAGCAGCCAAGATCTTGCCTCGGGACAATTTCGTCAGAATGAGCAGTTCTTC

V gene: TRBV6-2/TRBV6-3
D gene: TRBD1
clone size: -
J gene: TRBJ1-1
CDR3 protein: CASSYGTGGPTFTEAFF
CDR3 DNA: TGTGCCAGCAGTTACGGGACAGGGGGCCCTACATTCACTGAAGCTTTCTTT

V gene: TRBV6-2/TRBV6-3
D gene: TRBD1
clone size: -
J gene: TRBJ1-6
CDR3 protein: CASSYQAGTGGRPLHF
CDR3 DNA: TGTGCCAGCAGTTACCAAGCCGGGACAGGGGGTCGACCCCTCCACTTT

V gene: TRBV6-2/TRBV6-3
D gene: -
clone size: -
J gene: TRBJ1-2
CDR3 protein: CASSYPMGGGGYTF
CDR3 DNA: TGTGCCAGCAGTTACCCGATGGGAGGCGGTGGCTACACCTTC

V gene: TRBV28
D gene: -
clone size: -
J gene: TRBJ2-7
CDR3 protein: CASSRAGTRGYEQYF
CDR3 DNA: TGTGCCAGCAGTCGAGCCGGGACACGGGGCTACGAGCAGTACTTC

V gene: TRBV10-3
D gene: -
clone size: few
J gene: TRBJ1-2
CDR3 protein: CAISESDSGPISF
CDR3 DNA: TGTGCCATCAGTGAGTCCGATTCAGGGCCTATTTCGTTC

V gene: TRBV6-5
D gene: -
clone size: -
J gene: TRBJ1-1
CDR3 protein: CASSYGGNTEAFF
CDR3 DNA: TGTGCCAGCAGTTACGGAGGGAACACTGAAGCTTTCTTT

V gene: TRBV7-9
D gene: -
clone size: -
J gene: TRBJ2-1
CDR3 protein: CASSSQGGDEQFF
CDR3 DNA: TGTGCCAGCAGCTCTCAGGGTGGCGATGAGCAGTTCTTC

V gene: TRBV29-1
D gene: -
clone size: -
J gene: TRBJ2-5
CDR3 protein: CSVDPGHQETQYF
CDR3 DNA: TGCAGCGTTGACCCAGGCCACCAAGAGACCCAGTACTTC

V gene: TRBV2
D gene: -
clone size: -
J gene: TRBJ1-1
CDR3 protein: CASSGQPNTEAFF
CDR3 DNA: TGTGCCAGCTCAGGACAGCCGAACACTGAAGCTTTCTTT

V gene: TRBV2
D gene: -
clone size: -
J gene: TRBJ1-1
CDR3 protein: CASRGSTTEAFF
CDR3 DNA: TGTGCCAGCAGGGGCAGCACCACTGAAGCTTTCTTT

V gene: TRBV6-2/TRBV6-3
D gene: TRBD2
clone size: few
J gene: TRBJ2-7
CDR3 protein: CASSYLGEGLREQYF
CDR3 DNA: TGTGCCAGCAGCTACTTGGGGGAGGGCCTCCGCGAGCAGTACTTC